This T cell receptor beta chain was obtained from a study of T-cell reconstitution after alpha-beta-depleted transplantation in children. The authors prepared the TCRbeta library with unique molecular identifiers. MiXCR was run by TCRdb on the PCR reads, yielding one entry per CDR3 protein. This repertoire shows about 90,000 distinct CDR3 sequences, roughly 8% found once; its top ten account for approximately 7.2%. Trimming cost V 2 bases and J 7 bases, with 21 bases left between them. This CDR3 spans 17 amino acids. V gene TRBV12-3 or TRBV12-4 combines with J gene TRBJ1-3; a possible D gene is TRBD1 (5 bases). The TCR comes from a human donor who donated a stem cell graft to a child with congenital amegakaryocytic thrombocytopenia. The specimen comprised PBMCs from the stem cell graft donor, sampled from the stem cell graft. DNA of the CDR3: TGTGCCAGCAGTTTAACGCGGGGCCTCCGGCGCCACAACACCATATATTTT. This codes for CASSLTRGLRRHNTIYF.